This T cell receptor (beta chain) is from a study of CD8 T cells in ankylosing spondylitis. Germline loops: CDR1 ENHRY, CDR2 SYGVKD. Losses at the gene ends were 4 bases for V and 3 bases for J; bases not matched to a gene: 2. The CDR3 contains 13 residues. This clonotype has ten or more counts. One entry per CDR3 protein, called by TCRdb with MiXCR from the 5' RACE reads. This sample has about 340,000 distinct CDR3 sequences, with about 15% found just once. The sequencing sample was made of blood, either unsorted or a sorted T cell fraction (not recorded which). The receptor was isolated from a male donor with ankylosing spondylitis or in good health (not recorded which). The gene calls are TRBV10-3 and TRBJ2-7, with 8 nucleotides matching TRBD1. The CDR3 region has the DNA TGTGCCATCAGTGCCGACAGGGGCTACGAGCAGTACTTC. Translating gives CAISADRGYEQYF.